Below, 18 T cell receptor beta chains from the same sample are listed, as sequenced in a study of T cell responses to AZD1222 COVID-19 vaccine. The protocol was immunoSEQ multiplex PCR, while the TCRdb copy is restricted to in-frame clones and leaves out a portion. This table has 250,000 to 300,000 clones, around 93% appearing once. The sequencing used peripheral blood, collected 28 days after the second AZD1222 dose. The receptors were gathered from an adult who received the AZD1222 COVID-19 vaccine.

The CDR3 reads CASAWYRGTEAFF. The CDR3 nucleotides read TGTGCCAGCGCCTGGTACAGGGGCACTGAAGCTTTCTTT. The J gene is TRBJ1-1, the V gene TRBV28; 7 nucleotides agree with TRBD1. CDR3 size: 13 residues. Germline V gene sequence: CDR1 MDHEN, CDR2 SYDVKM. Trimming took 8 bases from V and 4 from J; bases not matched to a gene: 7. Full variable domain (rest looked up from reference TRBV28 and TRBJ1-1): DVKVTQSSRYLVKRTGEKVFLECVQDMDHENMFWYRQDPGLGLRLIYFSYDVKMKEKGDIPEGYSVSREKKERFSLILESASTNQTSMYLCASAWYRGTEAFFGQGTRLTVV.

The gene calls are TRBV5-4 and TRBJ1-6; D unclear. The germline V gene encodes CDR1 SGHNT and CDR2 YYREEE (reference sequence). V was pared by 0 bases and J by 7 bases, with 8 bases between. The CDR3 has 14 amino acids. This CDR3 is CASSLVTENSPLHF. The CDR3 nucleotides read TGTGCCAGCAGCTTGGTGACGGAAAATTCACCCCTCCACTTT.

This chain uses TRBV28 with TRBJ2-1; TRBD1 aligns across 11 bases. The CDR3 runs to 16 residues. The ends lost 6 bases at V and 3 bases at J; junction bases unmatched: 7. Germline V gene data show CDR1 as MDHEN and CDR2 as SYDVKM. The CDR3 sequence: CASRGAGTGGYNEQFF. The DNA for the CDR3 is TGTGCCAGCAGGGGGGCCGGGACAGGGGGCTACAATGAGCAGTTCTTC.

This rearrangement joins TRBV19 to TRBJ2-7; TRBD1 is a possible D gene (6 bases). Trimming removed 3 bases from V and 3 bases from J, with 15 bases in between. Germline V CDR1 and CDR2: LNHDA, SQIVND (reference sequence). The CDR3 totals 15 residues. In nucleotides, the CDR3 is TGTGCCAGTAGTATCATGACAGGCAGATACTACGAGCAGTACTTC. This codes for CASSIMTGRYYEQYF. Looking up the rest from reference TRBV19 and TRBJ2-7 gives the full variable domain: DGGITQSPKYLFRKEGQNVTLSCEQNLNHDAMYWYRQDPGQGLRLIYYSQIVNDFQKGDIAEGYSVSREKKESFPLTVTSAQKNPTAFYLCASSIMTGRYYEQYFGPGTRLTVT.

This chain links TRBV7-2 with TRBJ2-6; TRBD2 agrees at 11 bases. This CDR3 comprises 16 residues. CDR1 and CDR2 (germline): SGHTA, FQGNSA. V shed 4 bases, J shed 4 bases, and the junction held 3 bases outside the gene matches. The CDR3 region is CASSSGLAAGANVLTF. The DNA for the CDR3 is TGTGCCAGCAGCTCGGGACTAGCGGCCGGGGCCAACGTCCTGACTTTC.

V gene TRBV20-1 combines with J gene TRBJ1-2; D uncertain. Trimming removed 3 bases from V and 7 bases from J, with 18 bases in between. Germline V gene lookup returns CDR1 DFQATT and CDR2 SNEGSKA (reference sequence). The CDR3 sequence is 14 residues long. CDR3 loop: CSASFLGRRVGYTF. The CDR3 DNA is TGCAGTGCTAGTTTTTTAGGACGTAGAGTTGGCTACACCTTC.

This clone has more than one count but fewer than ten. The V and J genes are TRBV19 and TRBJ1-1; D ambiguous. V shed 6 bases and J shed 3 bases, with 11 bases lying between them. This CDR3 is built from 13 residues. The germline V gene has CDR1 LNHDA and CDR2 SQIVND (reference sequence). The CDR3 DNA sequence: TGTGCCAGTAGAGGCCCCGTGGACACTGAAGCTTTCTTT. The encoded protein is CASRGPVDTEAFF.

The V gene is TRBV6-4, the J gene TRBJ2-1, with D uncertain. Germline CDR1 and CDR2: MRHNA and SNTAGT. V was clipped by 7 bases and J by 5 bases, with 9 bases between them. This CDR3 region has 12 residues. The CDR3 DNA sequence: TGTGCCAGCATTTTAGGAGACAATGAGCAGTTCTTC. Protein: CASILGDNEQFF.

A note on this clone: Within the sample, other DNA sequences also encode this same CDR3. The V and J genes are TRBV9 and TRBJ2-1, with TRBD1 matching 8 bases. V was clipped by 3 bases and J by 4 bases; unmatched bases: 0. Germline values: CDR1 SGDLS, CDR2 YYNGEE. The CDR3 runs 13 residues. The CDR3: CASSGTGYNEQFF. For the CDR3, the DNA is TGTGCCAGCAGCGGGACAGGGTACAATGAGCAGTTCTTC. Full variable domain (remainder filled in from reference TRBV9 and TRBJ2-1): DSGVTQTPKHLITATGQRVTLRCSPRSGDLSVYWYQQSLDQGLQFLIQYYNGEERAKGNILERFSAQQFPDLHSELNLSSLELGDSALYFCASSGTGYNEQFFGPGTRLTVL.

This clone was recorded once. CDR3 residues: CASSHPGLAGEGHEQYF. The CDR3 DNA is TGTGCCAGCAGTCACCCAGGACTAGCGGGAGAGGGTCACGAGCAGTACTTC. The chain links TRBV6-6 to TRBJ2-7; 13 bases align to TRBD2. CDR3 length: 17 amino acids. V dropped 5 bases and J dropped 5; count of bases not matched to a gene: 12. CDR1 is MNHNY and CDR2 is SVGAGI in the germline V gene (reference sequence).

This chain links TRBV5-1 with TRBJ2-7, with a tentative D call TRBD2 (6 bases). V lost 7 bases to trimming and J lost 6 bases, with 26 bases between them. The CDR3 spans 16 residues. The germline V gene has CDR1 SGHRS and CDR2 YFSETQ. The CDR3 coding sequence is TGCGCCAGCGCGGGGTCAGGATTAAGTGTGTCAGGCGAGCAGTACTTC. Amino acid sequence: CASAGSGLSVSGEQYF.

V gene TRBV6-5 combines with J gene TRBJ1-2; D uncertain. Trimming pared 8 bases from V and 2 bases from J, leaving 12 bases between. Germline V gene sequence: CDR1 MNHEY, CDR2 SVGAGI. The CDR3 runs to 13 residues. The CDR3 coding sequence is TGTGCCAGCTGCCCCCAGGAGAACTATGGCTACACCTTC. Its translation is CASCPQENYGYTF.

The chain recombines TRBV6-5 with TRBJ1-2, with D perhaps TRBD1 (5 bases). V lost 2 bases, J lost 0 bases, and 10 bases lay in between. CDR1 is MNHEY and CDR2 is SVGAGI in the germline V gene. CDR3 length: 15 residues. CDR3 residues: CASSYGAGPNYGYTF. CDR3 in DNA: TGTGCCAGCAGTTACGGGGCAGGGCCTAACTATGGCTACACCTTC.

This chain joins TRBV7-8 and TRBJ1-6; 7 bases agree with TRBD1. The ends lost 4 bases at V and 6 bases at J; junction bases unmatched: 3. The germline V gene encodes CDR1 SGHVS and CDR2 FQNEAQ. This CDR3 spans 14 amino acids. DNA for the CDR3: TGTGCCAGCAGCTCCGGGACAGTTAATTCACCCCTCCACTTT. Amino acid sequence: CASSSGTVNSPLHF.

CDR3: CASKRGVNTEAFF. CDR3 nucleotide sequence: TGTGCCAGTAAACGTGGAGTAAACACTGAAGCTTTCTTT. The chain employs TRBV19 and TRBJ1-1; D not certain. The CDR3 has 13 residues. V was trimmed by 7 bases and J by 2 bases, leaving 11 bases between them. Germline V gene sequence: CDR1 LNHDA, CDR2 SQIVND (reference sequence).

The chain has TRBV5-1 and TRBJ1-4, with D tentatively TRBD1 (6 bases). This CDR3 has 15 residues. V was shortened by 0 bases and J by 8 bases, with 14 bases between the two germline ends. CDR1 is SGHRS, CDR2 YFSETQ, per germline. CDR3 nucleotides: TGCGCCAGCAGCTTGGCCCGAGGGCAGGGGGAAAAACTGTTTTTT. This encodes CASSLARGQGEKLFF. Combining the CDR3 with reference TRBV5-1 and TRBJ1-4 gives the whole variable domain KAGVTQTPRYLIKTRGQQVTLSCSPISGHRSVSWYQQTPGQGLQFLFEYFSETQRNKGNFPGRFSGRQFSNSRSEMNVSTLELGDSALYLCASSLARGQGEKLFFGSGTQLSVL.

This sequence joins TRBV4-1 and TRBJ1-2; 8 bases are a match to TRBD1. The ends lost 2 bases at V and 4 bases at J; junction bases unmatched: 12. Germline V lookup: CDR1 MGHRA, CDR2 YSYEKL. This CDR3 comprises 17 residues. CDR3 in DNA: TGCGCCAGCAGCCAACTTCTCGGGGCGCAGGGGGCCTATGGCTACACCTTC. Amino acids: CASSQLLGAQGAYGYTF.

Only a few counts were recorded for this clone. The chain carries TRBV2 and TRBJ1-2; D remains ambiguous. CDR3 length: 14 residues. The germline V gene has CDR1 SNHLY and CDR2 FYNNEI. V was shortened by 4 bases and J by 0 bases, with 9 bases between the two germline ends. CDR3 residues: CASSGFEANYGYTF. The CDR3 DNA reads TGTGCCAGCAGTGGCTTCGAAGCTAACTATGGCTACACCTTC.